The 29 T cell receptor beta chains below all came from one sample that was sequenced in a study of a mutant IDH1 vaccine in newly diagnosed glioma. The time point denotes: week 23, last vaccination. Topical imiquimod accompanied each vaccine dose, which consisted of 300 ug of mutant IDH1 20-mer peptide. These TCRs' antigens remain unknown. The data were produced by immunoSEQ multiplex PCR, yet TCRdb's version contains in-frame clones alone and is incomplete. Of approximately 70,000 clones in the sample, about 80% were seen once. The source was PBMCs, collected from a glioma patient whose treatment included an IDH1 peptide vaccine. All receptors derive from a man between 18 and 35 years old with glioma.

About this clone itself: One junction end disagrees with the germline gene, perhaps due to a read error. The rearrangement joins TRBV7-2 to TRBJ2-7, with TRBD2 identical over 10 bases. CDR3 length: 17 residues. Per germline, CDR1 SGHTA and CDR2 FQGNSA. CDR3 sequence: CASSLVPTRQPSGRLHF. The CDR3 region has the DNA TGTGCCAGCAGCTTAGTCCCCACTCGGCAGCCTAGCGGGAGATTGCACTTC.

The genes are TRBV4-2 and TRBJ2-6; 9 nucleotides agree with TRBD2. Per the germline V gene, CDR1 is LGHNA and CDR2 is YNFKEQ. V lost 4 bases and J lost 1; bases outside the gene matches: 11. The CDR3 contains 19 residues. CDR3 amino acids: CASSPLAGGLSSGANVLTF. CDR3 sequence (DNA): TGTGCCAGCAGCCCACTCGCGGGGGGGCTCTCGTCTGGGGCCAACGTCCTGACTTTC.

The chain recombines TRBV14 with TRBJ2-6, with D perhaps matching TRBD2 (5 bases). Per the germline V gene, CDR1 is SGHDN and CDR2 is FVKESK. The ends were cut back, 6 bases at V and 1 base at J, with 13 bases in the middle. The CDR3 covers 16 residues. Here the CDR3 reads CASSNGERSGANVLTF. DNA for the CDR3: TGTGCCAGCAGTAACGGGGAGAGATCTGGGGCCAACGTCCTGACTTTC.

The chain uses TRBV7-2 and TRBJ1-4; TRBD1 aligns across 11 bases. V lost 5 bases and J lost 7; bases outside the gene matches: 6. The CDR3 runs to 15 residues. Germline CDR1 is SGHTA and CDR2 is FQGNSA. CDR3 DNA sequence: TGTGCCAGCAGCCGGGACAGGGGGTGGGCTGAAAAACTGTTTTTT. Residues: CASSRDRGWAEKLFF.

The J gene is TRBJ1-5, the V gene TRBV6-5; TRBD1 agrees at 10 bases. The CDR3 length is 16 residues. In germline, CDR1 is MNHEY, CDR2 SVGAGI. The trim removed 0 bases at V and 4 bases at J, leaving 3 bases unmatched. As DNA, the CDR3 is TGTGCCAGCAGTTACTCCTGGGGACAGGGGAATCAGCCCCAGCATTTT. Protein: CASSYSWGQGNQPQHF.

Here the CDR3 DNA reads TGTGCCAGCAGTGATCTAGGGGGGGTGCAGGAGACCCAGTACTTC. It encodes CASSDLGGVQETQYF. The chain combines TRBV6-4 with TRBJ2-5; TRBD2 might be the D (7 bases). Germline CDR1 MRHNA, CDR2 SNTAGT. The length of the CDR3 is 15 residues. The germline V and J ends were trimmed by 3 bases and 5 bases, with 16 bases remaining between them.

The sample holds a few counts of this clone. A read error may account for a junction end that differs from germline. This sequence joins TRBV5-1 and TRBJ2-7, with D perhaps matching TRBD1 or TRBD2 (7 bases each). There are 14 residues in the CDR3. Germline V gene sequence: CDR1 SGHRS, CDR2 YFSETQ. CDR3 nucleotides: TGTGCCAGCAGCGGGGACAGCCAAGTCTACGAGCAGTACTTC. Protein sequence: CASSGDSQVYEQYF.

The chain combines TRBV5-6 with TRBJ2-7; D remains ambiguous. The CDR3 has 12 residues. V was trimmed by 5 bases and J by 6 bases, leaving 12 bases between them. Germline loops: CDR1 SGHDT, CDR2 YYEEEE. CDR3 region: CASSILQGEQYF. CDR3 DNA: TGTGCCAGCAGTATTCTACAAGGCGAGCAGTACTTC.

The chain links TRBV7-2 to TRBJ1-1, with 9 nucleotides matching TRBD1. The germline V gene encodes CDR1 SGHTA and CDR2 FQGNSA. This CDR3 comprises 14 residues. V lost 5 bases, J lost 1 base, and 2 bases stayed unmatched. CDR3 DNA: TGTGCCAGCAGCGTGACAGGGGGGAACACTGAAGCTTTCTTT. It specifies CASSVTGGNTEAFF.

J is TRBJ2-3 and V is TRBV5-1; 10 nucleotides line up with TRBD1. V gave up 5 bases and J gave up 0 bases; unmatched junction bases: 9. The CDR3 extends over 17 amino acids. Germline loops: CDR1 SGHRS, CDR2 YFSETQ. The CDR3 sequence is CASRQGQGYRSTDTQYF. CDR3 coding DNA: TGCGCCAGCAGACAGGGACAGGGGTATCGGAGCACAGATACGCAGTATTTT.

CDR3 loop: CASSARVDANTGELFF. The CDR3 DNA reads TGTGCCAGCAGCGCGCGGGTGGACGCGAACACCGGGGAGCTGTTTTTT. The chain recombines TRBV9 with TRBJ2-2; possible D gene TRBD2, 5 bases. This CDR3 has 16 residues. With 3 bases removed from V and 0 bases from J, the gap between germline ends came to 12 bases. Germline lookup yields CDR1 SGDLS and CDR2 YYNGEE.

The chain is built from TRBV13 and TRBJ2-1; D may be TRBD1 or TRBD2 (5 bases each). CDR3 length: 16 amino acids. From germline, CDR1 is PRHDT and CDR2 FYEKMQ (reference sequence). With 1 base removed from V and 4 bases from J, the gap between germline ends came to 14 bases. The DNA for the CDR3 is TGTGCCAGCAGCTTAGCCCCAACGGGACGTTACAATGAGCAGTTCTTC. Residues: CASSLAPTGRYNEQFF.

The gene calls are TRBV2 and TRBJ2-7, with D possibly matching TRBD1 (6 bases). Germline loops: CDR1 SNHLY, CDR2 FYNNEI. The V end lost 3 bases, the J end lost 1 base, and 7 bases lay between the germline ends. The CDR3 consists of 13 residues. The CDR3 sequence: CASSDQGSYEQYF. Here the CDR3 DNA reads TGTGCCAGCAGTGACCAGGGGTCCTACGAGCAGTACTTC.

For the CDR3, the DNA is TGTGCCTGGAGTGTACGGGGGGTGAGCGCCTACGAGCAGTACTTC. It translates to CAWSVRGVSAYEQYF. The gene calls are TRBV30 and TRBJ2-5; TRBD2 matches 7 bases. The DNA end lines up better with TRBJ2-7; the J call may be wrong. In germline, CDR1 is GTSNPN, CDR2 SVGIG (reference sequence). The CDR3 is 15 amino acids.

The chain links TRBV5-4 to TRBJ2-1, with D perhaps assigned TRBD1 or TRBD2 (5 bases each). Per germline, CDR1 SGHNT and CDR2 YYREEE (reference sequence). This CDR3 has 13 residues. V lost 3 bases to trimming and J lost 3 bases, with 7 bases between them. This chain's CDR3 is CASSWDGYNEQFF. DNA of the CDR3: TGTGCCAGCAGCTGGGACGGCTACAATGAGCAGTTCTTC.

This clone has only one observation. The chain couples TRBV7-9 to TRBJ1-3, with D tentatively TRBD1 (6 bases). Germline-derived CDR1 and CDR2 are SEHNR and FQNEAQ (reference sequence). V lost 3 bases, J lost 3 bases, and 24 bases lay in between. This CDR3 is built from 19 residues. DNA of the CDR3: TGTGCCAGCAGCTTCGAAGAACAGGGACCGACCCAACTTGGAAACACCATATATTTT. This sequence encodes CASSFEEQGPTQLGNTIYF.

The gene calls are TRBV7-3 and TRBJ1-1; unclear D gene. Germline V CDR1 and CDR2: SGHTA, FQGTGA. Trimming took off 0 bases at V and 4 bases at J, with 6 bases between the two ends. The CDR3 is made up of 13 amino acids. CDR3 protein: CASSLTVGTEAFF. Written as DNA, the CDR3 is TGTGCCAGCAGCTTAACGGTGGGCACTGAAGCTTTCTTT.

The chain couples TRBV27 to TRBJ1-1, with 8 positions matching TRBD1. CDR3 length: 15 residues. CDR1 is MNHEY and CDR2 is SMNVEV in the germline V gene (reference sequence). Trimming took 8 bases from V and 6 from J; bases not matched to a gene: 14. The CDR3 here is CASSGVGQGASEAFF. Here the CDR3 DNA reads TGTGCCAGCTCCGGAGTCGGGCAGGGGGCTTCTGAAGCTTTCTTT.

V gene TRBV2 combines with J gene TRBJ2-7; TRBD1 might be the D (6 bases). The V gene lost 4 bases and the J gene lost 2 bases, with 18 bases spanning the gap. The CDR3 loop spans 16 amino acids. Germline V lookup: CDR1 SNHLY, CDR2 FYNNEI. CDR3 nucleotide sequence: TGTGCCAGCAGTGGGAAATGGGCAGGGGTCCCCTACGAGCAGTACTTC. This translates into CASSGKWAGVPYEQYF.

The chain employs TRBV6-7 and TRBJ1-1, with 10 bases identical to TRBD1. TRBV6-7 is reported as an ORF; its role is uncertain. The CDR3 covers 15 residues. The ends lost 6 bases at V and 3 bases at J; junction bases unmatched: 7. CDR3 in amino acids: CASSLPTGGDTEAFF. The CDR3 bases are TGTGCCAGCAGCCTCCCGACAGGGGGCGACACTGAAGCTTTCTTT.

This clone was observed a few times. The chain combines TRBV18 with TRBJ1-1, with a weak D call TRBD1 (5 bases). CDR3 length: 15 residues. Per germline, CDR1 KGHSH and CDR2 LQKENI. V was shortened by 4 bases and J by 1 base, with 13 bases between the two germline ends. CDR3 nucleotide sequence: TGTGCCAGCTCACTGCAGGGTTCGACGAACACTGAAGCTTTCTTT. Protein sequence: CASSLQGSTNTEAFF.

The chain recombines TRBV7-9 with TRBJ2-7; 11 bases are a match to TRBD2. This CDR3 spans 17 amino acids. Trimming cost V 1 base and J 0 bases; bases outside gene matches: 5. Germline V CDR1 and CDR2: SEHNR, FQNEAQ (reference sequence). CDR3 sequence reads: CASSLGLAGGASYEQYF. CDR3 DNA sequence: TGTGCCAGCAGCTTAGGGCTAGCGGGAGGTGCCTCCTACGAGCAGTACTTC.

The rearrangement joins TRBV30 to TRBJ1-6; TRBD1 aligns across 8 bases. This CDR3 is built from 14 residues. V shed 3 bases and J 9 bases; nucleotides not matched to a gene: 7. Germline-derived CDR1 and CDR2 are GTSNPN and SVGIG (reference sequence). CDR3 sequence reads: CAWRGTGRGSPLHF. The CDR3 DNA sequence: TGTGCCTGGAGGGGGACAGGACGTGGTTCACCCCTCCACTTT. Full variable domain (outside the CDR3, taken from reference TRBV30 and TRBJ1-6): SQTIHQWPATLVQPVGSPLSLECTVEGTSNPNLYWYRQAAGRGLQLLFYSVGIGQISSEVPQNLSASRPQDRQFILSSKKLLLSDSGFYLCAWRGTGRGSPLHFGNGTRLTVT.

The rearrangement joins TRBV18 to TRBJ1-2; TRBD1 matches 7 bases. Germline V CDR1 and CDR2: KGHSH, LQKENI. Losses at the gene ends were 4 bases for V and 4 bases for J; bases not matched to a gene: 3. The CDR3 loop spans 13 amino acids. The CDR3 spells CASSLGQTYGYTF. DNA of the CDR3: TGTGCCAGCTCACTGGGACAGACCTATGGCTACACCTTC.

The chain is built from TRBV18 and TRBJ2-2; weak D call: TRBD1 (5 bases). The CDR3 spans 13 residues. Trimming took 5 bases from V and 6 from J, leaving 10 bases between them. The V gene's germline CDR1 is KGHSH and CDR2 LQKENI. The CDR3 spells CASSAGIAGELFF. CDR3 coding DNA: TGTGCCAGCTCAGCAGGGATTGCCGGGGAGCTGTTTTTT.

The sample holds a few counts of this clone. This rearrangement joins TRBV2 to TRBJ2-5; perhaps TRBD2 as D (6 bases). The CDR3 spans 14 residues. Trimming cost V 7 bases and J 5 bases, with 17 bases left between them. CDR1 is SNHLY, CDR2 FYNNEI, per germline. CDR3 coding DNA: TGTGCCAGCAACCTAGGGGCAAGCGGGGAGACCCAGTACTTC. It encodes CASNLGASGETQYF.

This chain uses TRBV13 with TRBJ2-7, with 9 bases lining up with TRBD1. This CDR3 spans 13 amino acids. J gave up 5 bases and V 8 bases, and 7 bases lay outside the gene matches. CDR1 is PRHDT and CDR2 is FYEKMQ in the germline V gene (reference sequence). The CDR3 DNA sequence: TGTGCCAGCGGAATTAGGGACAGGGACGAGCAGTACTTC. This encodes CASGIRDRDEQYF.

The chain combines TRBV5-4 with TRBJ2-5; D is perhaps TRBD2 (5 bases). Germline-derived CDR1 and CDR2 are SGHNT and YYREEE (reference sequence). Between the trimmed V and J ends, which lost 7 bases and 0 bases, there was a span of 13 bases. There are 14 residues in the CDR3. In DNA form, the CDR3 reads TGTGCCAGCTCCGGGGAGAGGGACCAAGAGACCCAGTACTTC. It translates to CASSGERDQETQYF. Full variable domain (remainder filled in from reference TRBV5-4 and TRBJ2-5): ETGVTQSPTHLIKTRGQQVTLRCSSQSGHNTVSWYQQALGQGPQFIFQYYREEENGRGNFPPRFSGLQFPNYSSELNVNALELDDSALYLCASSGERDQETQYFGPGTRLLVL.

The CDR3 DNA reads TGTGCCAGCCGGGACAGGACCTATGGCTACACCTTC. Translating gives CASRDRTYGYTF. V gene TRBV28 combines with J gene TRBJ1-2; 8 bases agree with TRBD1. CDR3 length: 12 amino acids. J was trimmed by 4 bases and V by 8 bases; bases with no gene match: 3. The germline V gene has CDR1 MDHEN and CDR2 SYDVKM.